A selection of T cell receptor beta chains follows, all from one sample in a study of primary melanoma T cells and metastatic recurrence. Profiled with immunoSEQ multiplex PCR; TCRdb holds only in-frame clones, not every one. The data show several hundred clones, over 75% seen once. Material: melanoma tumor tissue. Every receptor here comes from a human donor with melanoma. Both conserved end residues are part of each CDR3. Fields, in order: J gene, V gene, clone size, D gene, CDR3 DNA, CDR3 protein. D genes are given only for firm matches. Clone size is not always given. Where it is, it says once, few, many or a class for expanded clones.

>TRBJ2-7|TRBV11-3|.|.
TGTGCCAGCAGCTTGGGAAGGACAGCCTACGAGCAGTACTTC
CASSLGRTAYEQYF
>TRBJ1-4|TRBV7-6|.|.
TGTGCCAGCAGCCCCCTTCTCGGGACTAATGAAAAACTGTTTTTT
CASSPLLGTNEKLFF
>TRBJ2-2|TRBV11-3|.|TRBD1
TGTGCCAGCAGACAAAGGGACAGTCCCGCCACCGGGGAGCTGTTTTTT
CASRQRDSPATGELFF
>TRBJ1-1|TRBV6-8|.|TRBD1
TGTGCCAGCAGTTACTCGACAGGGAGGACTGAAGCTTTCTTT
CASSYSTGRTEAFF
>TRBJ2-7|TRBV11-3|.|TRBD2
TGTGCCAGCAGCATGAGGACTAGCGGGGGGCTGAGCTCCTACGAGCAGTACTTC
CASSMRTSGGLSSYEQYF
>TRBJ1-1|TRBV14|.|.
TGTGCCAGCAGCCTCGACGAAGCGAACACTGAAGCTTTCTTT
CASSLDEANTEAFF
>TRBJ2-2|TRBV30|.|.
TGTGCCTGGAATGGGGGCCGACACACCGGGGAGCTGTTTTTT
CAWNGGRHTGELFF
>TRBJ1-4|TRBV19|.|.
TGTGCCAGTAGTATACAGATTCAGGGAGAAAAACTGTTTTTT
CASSIQIQGEKLFF
>TRBJ2-1|TRBV12-5|.|TRBD2
TGTGCCAGCCGACTAGCGGGAGGGTTAAATGAGCAGTTCTTC
CASRLAGGLNEQFF
>TRBJ2-2|TRBV11-3|.|.
TGTGCCAGCAGCGATGGGCAGGGGGGCACCGGGGAGCTGTTTTTT
CASSDGQGGTGELFF
>TRBJ1-1|TRBV6-8|.|TRBD1
TGTGCCACCGGACCCCTTCGGCAGGGGGCGCGGGAAGCTTTCTTT
CATGPLRQGAREAFF
>TRBJ2-7|TRBV6-8|.|TRBD1
TGTGCCAGCAGGGATGGACAGGCGACTTCCTACGAGCAGTACTTC
CASRDGQATSYEQYF
>TRBJ2-3|TRBV18|.|.
TGTGCCAGCTCACCACCCGGCGGGGGCCTCACAGATACGCAGTATTTT
CASSPPGGGLTDTQYF
>TRBJ2-7|TRBV12-5|.|TRBD1
TGTGCCAGCTCCGACAGGGACTCCTACGAGCAGTACTTC
CASSDRDSYEQYF
>TRBJ1-5|TRBV6-8|.|.
TGTGCCAGCAGTTACCTCGTGGAGGGGGGTCAGCCCCAGCATTTT
CASSYLVEGGQPQHF
>TRBJ2-5|TRBV19|.|.
TGTGCCAGTAGTATACGGGCGGAGCAAGAGACCCAGTACTTC
CASSIRAEQETQYF
>TRBJ1-2|TRBV6-8|.|TRBD1
TGTGCCAGCAGTGAGACAGGGGGCTATGGCTACACCTTC
CASSETGGYGYTF
>TRBJ1-1|TRBV15|.|.
TGTGCCACCAGCAGAGAGCCACAGGGAGGTACTGAAGCTTTCTTT
CATSREPQGGTEAFF
>TRBJ2-1|TRBV19|.|.
TGTGCCTCTTGGGGCGGGGACCGCTCCTACAATGAGCAGTTCTTC
CASWGGDRSYNEQFF
>TRBJ1-2|TRBV30|.|TRBD1
TGTGCCTGGAGTTTGGGACAGGGGGCTTCTGGCTACACCTTC
CAWSLGQGASGYTF
>TRBJ1-1|TRBV6-7|once|.
TGTGCCAGCCAAACAGGGCTGGCGGGCACTGAAGCTTTCTTT
CASQTGLAGTEAFF
>TRBJ2-6|TRBV29-1|.|TRBD1
TGCAGCGCAGGATGGGACAGCCTCTCTGGGGCCAACGTCCTGACTTTC
CSAGWDSLSGANVLTF
>TRBJ2-1|TRBV11-3|.|TRBD2
TGTGCCAGCAGCATAAGCGGGGGGGCCTTCGATGAGCAGTTCTTC
CASSISGGAFDEQFF
>TRBJ2-1|TRBV12-2|.|.
TGTGCCACCTCGAGGGCTAGGGGAGCCCTCGGGGGACTATACAATGAGCAGTTCTTC
CATSRARGALGGLYNEQFF
>TRBJ1-4|TRBV6-8|.|.
TGTGCCAGCAGTTACCTCAGGACGGAGAATGAAAAACTGTTTTTT
CASSYLRTENEKLFF
>TRBJ1-1|TRBV11-3|.|TRBD1
TGTGCCAGCAGTTTGTCAGGGGGTGGCACTGAAGCTTTCTTT
CASSLSGGGTEAFF
>TRBJ2-7|TRBV28|.|.
TGTGCCAGCAGCCGGGGCTCCTACGAGCAGTACTTC
CASSRGSYEQYF
>TRBJ2-5|TRBV5-1|once|.
TGCGCCAGCAGCTTGGGGCCTAGCGCCCAAGAGACCCAGTACTTC
CASSLGPSAQETQYF
>TRBJ2-5|TRBV18|.|TRBD1
TGTGCCAGCTCACCTCATCGACAGGGGGTTTGGGAGACCCAATACTTC
CASSPHRQGVWETQYF
>TRBJ2-5|TRBV11-3|.|TRBD1
TGTGCCAGCAGCGAGACAGGGCTCCCCCAAGAGACCCAGTACTTC
CASSETGLPQETQYF
>TRBJ2-2|TRBV19|.|TRBD2
TGTGCCAGTAGTGCTGGCGGGAGGAACACCGGGGAGCTGTTTTTT
CASSAGGRNTGELFF
>TRBJ2-3|TRBV11-3|.|TRBD2
TGTGCCAGCAGCCAAGGCGCGGGAGGGGCCACAGATACGCAGTATTTT
CASSQGAGGATDTQYF
>TRBJ2-1|TRBV6-8|.|TRBD1
TGTGCCAGCAGTCACCTAATCGACAGGGGGCTGAATGAGCAGTTCTTC
CASSHLIDRGLNEQFF
>TRBJ2-7|TRBV6-8|.|TRBD2
TGTGCCAGCAGTTACTCCCTCGGGACTAGCGGGATCTACGAGCAGTACTTC
CASSYSLGTSGIYEQYF
>TRBJ1-5|TRBV29-1|.|.
TGCAGCGTTGACGCCAGGCGCCCTCAGCCCCAGCATTTT
CSVDARRPQPQHF
>TRBJ2-5|TRBV28|.|TRBD2
TGTGCCAGCACCACACCTGGGGGGGGTAGGGAGACCCAGTACTTC
CASTTPGGGRETQYF
>TRBJ1-1|TRBV7-1|.|.
TGTGCCAGCAGCTTCTCGTGGCAGGCTGAAGCTTTCTTT
CASSFSWQAEAFF
>TRBJ2-2|TRBV6-1|.|.
TGTGCCAGCAGTGAAGTTAGTCGGGCCGGGGAGCTGTTTTTT
CASSEVSRAGELFF
>TRBJ2-3|TRBV19|.|TRBD1
TGTGCCAGTACCCGGGACAGGGGCTCGGATACGCAGTATTTT
CASTRDRGSDTQYF
>TRBJ2-1|TRBV5-1|.|TRBD2
TGCGCCAGCAGGCTAGCGGGAGTGGTTGGTGAGCAGTTCTTC
CASRLAGVVGEQFF
>TRBJ2-3|TRBV11-3|.|TRBD1
TGTGCCAGCAGCCAGGGACAGGGGGCCGGGTACTACCCAGATACGCAGTATTTT
CASSQGQGAGYYPDTQYF
>TRBJ2-5|TRBV28|.|.
TGTGCCAGCAGTCCGCCGGGACTGTCACAAGAGACCCAGTACTTC
CASSPPGLSQETQYF
>TRBJ2-7|TRBV6-8|few|TRBD1
TGTGCCAGCGACCGGACAGGGAGGACCTACGAGCAGTACTTC
CASDRTGRTYEQYF
>TRBJ2-7|TRBV23-1|.|TRBD1
TGCGCCAGCAGCCCGGAAAGGGACAGTACCTACGAGCAGTACTTC
CASSPERDSTYEQYF
>TRBJ1-5|TRBV19|.|.
TGTGCCAGTGAGGTCGACGCTAGCAATCAGCCCCAGCATTTT
CASEVDASNQPQHF
>TRBJ1-5|TRBV28|once|TRBD1
TGTGCCAGCAGGCTACCCTTCCGGGACAGGGGATTTCATCAGCCCCAGCATTTT
CASRLPFRDRGFHQPQHF
>TRBJ2-2|TRBV19|.|TRBD1
TGTGCCAGTAGCGGACAGGGGAGAATCGGGGAGCTGTTTTTT
CASSGQGRIGELFF
>TRBJ2-1|TRBV18|.|TRBD2
TGTGCCAGCTCACCGCCCGGGACTATAATCTACAATGAGCAGTTCTTC
CASSPPGTIIYNEQFF
>TRBJ2-7|TRBV6-1|.|.
TGTGCCAGCAGTGAAGAGGGTGCAGCTTCCTACGAGCAGTACTTC
CASSEEGAASYEQYF